This is a list of T cell receptor beta chains from one sample in a study of technical replicates of blood from several donors. Clones were read by immunoSEQ multiplex PCR, and TCRdb kept only the in-frame ones, dropping some. The top ten hold about 0.23% of the sample, which has around 84,000 clones, roughly nine tenths seen once. Sequenced input: T cells isolated from PBMCs. The receptors derive from a human donor in good health. Each CDR3 is given with its conserved first and last residue. D genes are given only for firm matches. Rows give clone size only sometimes, using once, few, many, or a class for an expanded clone.

d_call | j_call | v_call | clone_size | cdr3_nt | cdr3_aa
TRBD1 | TRBJ2-1 | TRBV6-6 | . | TGTGCCAGCAGCACCCACGGACAGGGTCCCAATGAGCAGTTCTTC | CASSTHGQGPNEQFF
TRBD1 | TRBJ1-1 | TRBV7-9 | . | TGTGCCAGCAGGCCAGGGGGCGAGGGAGCTTTCTTT | CASRPGGEGAFF
TRBD2 | TRBJ2-1 | TRBV13 | . | TGTGCCAGCTTAAGTGCCAGCGGGGGGGCCCCCTCCTACAATGAGCAGTTCTTC | CASLSASGGAPSYNEQFF
TRBD2 | TRBJ2-7 | TRBV10-2 | . | TGCGCCAGCTCCACTAGCGGGGACTACGAGCAGTACTTC | CASSTSGDYEQYF
. | TRBJ1-5 | TRBV7-3 | . | TGTGCCAGCAGCTTATTTCGTTCGCGGCAGAAAAATAGCAATCAGCCCCAGCATTTT | CASSLFRSRQKNSNQPQHF
. | TRBJ1-1 | TRBV5-1 | . | TGCGCCAGCAGCTTATGGGAGGGATCGAACACTGAAGCTTTCTTT | CASSLWEGSNTEAFF
. | TRBJ1-5 | TRBV10-3 | once | TGTGCCATCAGTGGGCAGGGTAGCAATCAGCCCCAGCATTTT | CAISGQGSNQPQHF
. | TRBJ1-1 | TRBV11-3 | . | TGTGCCAGCAGCTTACACATGGCCACTGAAGCTTTCTTT | CASSLHMATEAFF
. | TRBJ1-1 | TRBV7-9 | . | TGTGCCAGCACCCCCCTCCCGGGGAGTACTGAAGCTTTCTTT | CASTPLPGSTEAFF
. | TRBJ1-6 | TRBV10-3 | . | TGTGCCATCAGCAATTATATCGGGGGCTCCTATAATTCACCCCTCCACTTT | CAISNYIGGSYNSPLHF
. | TRBJ1-5 | TRBV6-5 | . | TGTGCCAGCAGAGGACACAGCAATCAGCCCCAGCATTTT | CASRGHSNQPQHF
. | TRBJ2-6 | TRBV30 | . | TGTGCCTGGATTGGACACGTCGCCTCTGGGGCCAACGTCCTGACTTTC | CAWIGHVASGANVLTF
TRBD2 | TRBJ2-7 | TRBV5-1 | once | TGCGCCAGCAGCTGGGATCTAGCGGGTCTTTCCTACGAGCAGTACTTC | CASSWDLAGLSYEQYF
TRBD2 | TRBJ2-1 | TRBV7-9 | . | TGTGCCAGCAGCTCCTCCGCGAAAGCGGGGAATGTGTTCTTC | CASSSSAKAGNVFF
. | TRBJ1-2 | TRBV28 | . | TGTGCCTCTAGTTTACTGGCAGTTGGAGCTAACTATGGCTACACCTTC | CASSLLAVGANYGYTF
. | TRBJ2-5 | TRBV19 | . | TGTGCCAGTAGTATGGCCACCGGGCTCGGAGGCCAGTACTTC | CASSMATGLGGQYF
TRBD1 | TRBJ1-1 | TRBV6-5 | . | TGTGCCAGCAGAAAGACAGGGGCGGGTTTGTCGATCGCTTTCTTT | CASRKTGAGLSIAFF
. | TRBJ2-3 | TRBV2 | . | TGTGCCAGCAGTTGGCGGGACACAGATACGCAGTATTTT | CASSWRDTDTQYF
. | TRBJ2-7 | TRBV2 | . | TGTGCCAGCAGTGAGTGGGGGCGGAACGAGCAGTACTTC | CASSEWGRNEQYF
TRBD1 | TRBJ1-3 | TRBV4-2 | . | TGTGCCAGCAGCCATGATAACCCAGGGGGTGGAAACACCATATATTTT | CASSHDNPGGGNTIYF
TRBD1 | TRBJ2-5 | TRBV15 | . | TGTGCCACCAGCAGAGATTTGGGACAGGGGGCTTCTGGAGCGCAAGAGACCCAGTACTTC | CATSRDLGQGASGAQETQYF
TRBD2 | TRBJ2-3 | TRBV11-2 | . | TGTGCCAGCAGCTTAGAATGGCGGGGGAACACAGATACGCAGTATTTT | CASSLEWRGNTDTQYF
TRBD1 | TRBJ2-2 | TRBV5-6 | few | TGTGCCAGCAGGACAGGGGTAGGCACCGGGGAGCTGTTTTTT | CASRTGVGTGELFF
. | TRBJ2-3 | TRBV4-1 | . | TGCGCCAGCAGCCAAACTAGACTAACAGATACGCAGTATTTT | CASSQTRLTDTQYF
TRBD2 | TRBJ2-1 | TRBV5-1 | . | TGCGCCAGCAGCGGTACTAGCGGGAGCTCCTACAATGAGCAGTTCTTC | CASSGTSGSSYNEQFF
TRBD1 | TRBJ2-7 | TRBV11-3 | . | TGTGCCAGCAGCGCGGGACAGGCCACCTACGAGCAGTACTTC | CASSAGQATYEQYF
. | TRBJ2-2 | TRBV25-1 | once | TGTGCCAGCAGTGAATTCTACGCCGGGGAGCTGTTTTTT | CASSEFYAGELFF
. | TRBJ1-1 | TRBV7-9 | . | TGTGCCAGCAGCTCCACGACAGTTCCCGATCCGAACACTGAAGCTTTCTTT | CASSSTTVPDPNTEAFF
. | TRBJ1-5 | TRBV6-5 | . | TGTGCCAGCAGGGTGCGGGTCGGCAATCAGCCCCAGCATTTT | CASRVRVGNQPQHF
. | TRBJ1-6 | TRBV9 | . | TGTGCCAGCAGCGTAGCTGGGGGGGATTCACCCCTCCACTTT | CASSVAGGDSPLHF
TRBD2 | TRBJ2-1 | TRBV11-2 | . | TGTGCCAGCGCCTGGGAGGGAAGTGAGCAGTTCTTC | CASAWEGSEQFF
TRBD1 | TRBJ1-2 | TRBV11-2 | . | TGTGCCAGCAGGATGGGACAGGGGGCCCTGTTGAACTATGGCTACACCTTC | CASRMGQGALLNYGYTF
. | TRBJ1-1 | TRBV30 | few | TGTGCCTGGAGTGACAGTACCCTCACTGAAGCTTTCTTT | CAWSDSTLTEAFF
TRBD2 | TRBJ2-7 | TRBV6-1 | . | TGTGCCAGCAGTGAAGCGCTTGGCGGGGGGGTTTACGAGCAGTACTTC | CASSEALGGGVYEQYF
TRBD2 | TRBJ2-3 | TRBV5-5 | . | TGTGCCAGCAGCTTGCCCTTACTAGCGGGATCTGCGGCAGATACGCAGTATTTT | CASSLPLLAGSAADTQYF
TRBD1 | TRBJ1-5 | TRBV7-2 | few | TGTGCCAGCAGCCTGAAAACCGGGACAGGACATCAGCCCCAGCATTTT | CASSLKTGTGHQPQHF
. | TRBJ2-7 | TRBV9 | . | TGTGCCAGCAGCGTAGGAGGCGGCAGAAGCTACGAGCAGTACTTC | CASSVGGGRSYEQYF
TRBD2 | TRBJ2-1 | TRBV2 | . | TGTGCCAGCAGTGGGCCTAGCGGGGGGGCTTTCAATGAGCAGTTCTTC | CASSGPSGGAFNEQFF
. | TRBJ2-7 | TRBV15 | . | TGTGCCACCAGTCTGGACGGGCAGGGCCGCAACCAGCAGTACTTC | CATSLDGQGRNQQYF
TRBD1 | TRBJ1-1 | TRBV5-1 | few | TGCGCCAGCAGCGCAGGACAGGGCACTGAAGCTTTCTTT | CASSAGQGTEAFF
. | TRBJ2-5 | TRBV10-1 | . | TGCGCCAGCAGTGAGGGGGGCCGGGGAACCCAGTACTTC | CASSEGGRGTQYF
. | TRBJ2-1 | TRBV7-9 | once | TGTGCCAGCGGGACGGGAGCAAGCGCCTACAATGAGCAGTTCTTC | CASGTGASAYNEQFF
. | TRBJ2-5 | TRBV5-1 | . | TGCGCCAGCAGCTTGGCCCCCGGCCCCGGCGGAGAGACCCAGTACTTC | CASSLAPGPGGETQYF
TRBD1 | TRBJ2-2 | TRBV2 | . | TGTGCCAGCAGTGTGGGACAGGGATTGACCGGGGAGCTGTTTTTT | CASSVGQGLTGELFF
. | TRBJ2-4 | TRBV10-2 | . | TGCGCCAGCAGAGAGAAGGGCCTACCGGGGTTCAAAAACATTCAGTACTTC | CASREKGLPGFKNIQYF
. | TRBJ2-1 | TRBV15 | . | TGTGCCACCAGCACTCATCCCCGGGAGTTGAATAACAATGAGCAGTTCTTC | CATSTHPRELNNNEQFF
TRBD2 | TRBJ2-5 | TRBV10-2 | . | TGCGCCAGCAAACCAACTAGCGGGAGGAGAGGAGAGACCCAGTACTTC | CASKPTSGRRGETQYF
. | TRBJ2-7 | TRBV7-9 | few | TGTGCCAGCAGCTTAGATCAGGGGCCCTGGTACTTC | CASSLDQGPWYF
TRBD1 | TRBJ2-2 | TRBV5-1 | once | TGCGCCAGCAGCCCGGACAGGGGGTACAACGGGGAGCTGTTTTTT | CASSPDRGYNGELFF
. | TRBJ1-2 | TRBV19 | once | TGTGCCAGTAGTGGGACTGTCCCCTATGGCTACACCTTC | CASSGTVPYGYTF
TRBD1 | TRBJ1-2 | TRBV28 | . | TGTGCCAGCACTAGAGGACAGGGGATAAATTACTATGGCTACACCTTC | CASTRGQGINYYGYTF
TRBD1 | TRBJ1-2 | TRBV10-3 | once | TGTGCCATCAGTGGAGGACAGGGCCCGTTGTCCTATGGCTACACCTTC | CAISGGQGPLSYGYTF
. | TRBJ1-2 | TRBV7-9 | . | TGTGCCAGCAGCTTAGACGACAGAGGCTACACCTTC | CASSLDDRGYTF
. | TRBJ2-7 | TRBV10-1 | . | TGCGCCAGCAGTGAGCCCCTGGGGAGAAACGAGCAGTACTTC | CASSEPLGRNEQYF
. | TRBJ2-1 | TRBV11-3 | . | TGTGCCAGCAGCACAGGGAGAGGCTCCTACAATGAGCAGTTCTTC | CASSTGRGSYNEQFF
. | TRBJ2-1 | TRBV14 | . | TGTGCCAGCAGCCAAGAACAGGCCTCCTACAATGAGCAGTTCTTC | CASSQEQASYNEQFF
. | TRBJ2-5 | TRBV5-1 | . | TGCGCCAGCAGCCAGAGGACCCTGGCGGGGGAGACCCAGTACTTC | CASSQRTLAGETQYF
. | TRBJ1-1 | TRBV28 | . | TGTGCCAGCAGTTCTCCCTCCGGCACTGAAGCTTTCTTT | CASSSPSGTEAFF